The 25 T cell receptor beta chains reported below all come from one sample, sequenced in a study of vaccination and CD4 T cells after COVID-19. TCRdb passed the PCR reads through MiXCR, listing each CDR3 protein once. The sample consists of about 18,000 distinct CDR3 sequences, around 63% of them appearing once. The material sequenced was CD4+ T cells from blood, taken after SARS-CoV-2 vaccination. Receptors originate from a human donor who had recovered from COVID-19.

The chain is built from TRBV7-2 and TRBJ2-2, with 8 positions matching TRBD2. Germline CDR1 SGHTA, CDR2 FQGNSA. V lost 0 bases and J lost 4; bases outside the gene matches: 13. This CDR3 region has 19 residues. The CDR3 reads CASSLASRVAGSLTGELFF. Here the CDR3 DNA reads TGTGCCAGCAGCTTAGCGAGTCGGGTAGCGGGAAGTCTCACCGGGGAGCTGTTTTTT.

The CDR3 here is CASSLLRTGGNEQFF. The CDR3 bases are TGTGCCAGCAGCTTATTGAGGACAGGGGGAAATGAGCAGTTCTTC. This chain links TRBV7-2 with TRBJ2-1; 10 bases fit TRBD1. There are 15 residues in the CDR3. With 2 bases clipped from V and 7 bases from J, the junction kept 5 bases outside the gene matches. Germline V gives CDR1 SGHTA, CDR2 FQGNSA.

Here the CDR3 reads CASRDSTDTQYF. CDR3 sequence (DNA): TGTGCCAGCAGGGACAGCACAGATACGCAGTATTTT. The gene calls are TRBV6-1 and TRBJ2-3; D uncertain. Germline-derived CDR1 and CDR2 are MNHNS and SASEGT. This CDR3 has 12 residues. The ends were cut back, 6 bases at V and 0 bases at J, with 4 bases in the middle.

The J gene is TRBJ2-4, the V gene TRBV7-2, with 8 bases fitting TRBD1. The CDR3 has 14 residues. With 1 base clipped from V and 9 bases from J, the junction kept 5 bases outside the gene matches. Germline V lookup: CDR1 SGHTA, CDR2 FQGNSA. DNA for the CDR3: TGTGCCAGCAGCTTAGGGGACAGGTTTAGCATTCAGTACTTC. Its translation is CASSLGDRFSIQYF.

The chain couples TRBV2 to TRBJ1-5; no firm D call. Between the trimmed V and J ends, which lost 4 bases and 4 bases, there was a span of 14 bases. The germline V gene has CDR1 SNHLY and CDR2 FYNNEI. The CDR3 spans 15 residues. The CDR3 sequence is CASSALGRDNQPQHF. The CDR3 DNA follows: TGTGCCAGCAGTGCGCTGGGAAGGGATAATCAGCCCCAGCATTTT.

V and J are TRBV24-1 and TRBJ1-5; a weak D match, TRBD1 (6 bases). V was trimmed by 2 bases and J by 8 bases, leaving 12 bases between them. The CDR3 extends over 14 amino acids. CDR1 and CDR2 (germline): KGHDR, SFDVKD. The CDR3 here is CATSDSTGWEPQHF. CDR3 nucleotides: TGTGCCACCAGTGATTCGACAGGCTGGGAGCCCCAGCATTTT.

The table lists this clonotype with a few counts. V gene TRBV21-1 combines with J gene TRBJ2-3; TRBD2 reflects the table's D call only, with no check against the DNA. TRBV21-1 is described as a pseudogene. CDR3 length: 16 residues. The CDR3 reads CASSPLAGGRTDTQYF. The CDR3 coding sequence is TGTGCCAGCAGCCCATTAGCGGGAGGCCGCACAGATACGCAGTATTTT.

J is TRBJ2-3 and V is TRBV7-2; 9 bases match TRBD1. The trim removed 4 bases at V and 5 bases at J, leaving 10 bases unmatched. The CDR3 extends over 16 amino acids. CDR1 is SGHTA and CDR2 is FQGNSA in the germline V gene. The chain's CDR3 is CASSSLGGQGGDTQYF. The CDR3 nucleotides read TGTGCCAGCAGCTCGCTGGGGGGACAGGGAGGAGATACGCAGTATTTT.

In its sample, this clonotype was seen once. The chain is built from TRBV7-9 and TRBJ2-5; TRBD1 might be the D (8 bases). Germline-derived CDR1 and CDR2 are SEHNR and FQNEAQ (reference sequence). V shed 3 bases and J shed 5 bases, with 16 bases lying between them. There are 15 residues in the CDR3. The CDR3: CASSLTGEGLETQYF. The CDR3 nucleotides are TGTGCCAGCAGCTTGACAGGGGAGGGTCTTGAGACCCAGTACTTC.

This rearrangement joins TRBV12-3 or TRBV12-4 to TRBJ2-3, with 14 nucleotides matching TRBD2. J lost 1 base, V lost 6 bases, and 9 bases had no gene match. The CDR3 is made up of 18 amino acids. The CDR3 DNA sequence: TGTGCCAGCAGGGGTGGGACTAGCGGGAGAACCGGCACAGATACGCAGTATTTT. This encodes CASRGGTSGRTGTDTQYF.

The chain has TRBV6-1 and TRBJ2-7, with D tentatively TRBD2 (5 bases). The CDR3 runs to 12 residues. In germline, CDR1 is MNHNS, CDR2 SASEGT. Trimming stripped 6 bases from V and 1 base from J, with 7 bases between. For the CDR3, the DNA is TGTGCCAGCAGCCGGGATTCCTACGAGCAGTACTTC. Protein: CASSRDSYEQYF.

This clonotype was counted a few times. This chain joins TRBV19 and TRBJ1-5, with unresolved D. V lost 3 bases to trimming and J lost 1 base, with 10 bases between them. The CDR3 runs to 15 residues. CDR1 and CDR2 from the germline V gene are LNHDA and SQIVND (reference sequence). The CDR3 reads CASSMETVSNQPQHF. For the CDR3, the DNA is TGTGCCAGTAGTATGGAGACGGTAAGCAATCAGCCCCAGCATTTT. Full variable domain (remainder filled in from reference TRBV19 and TRBJ1-5): DGGITQSPKYLFRKEGQNVTLSCEQNLNHDAMYWYRQDPGQGLRLIYYSQIVNDFQKGDIAEGYSVSREKKESFPLTVTSAQKNPTAFYLCASSMETVSNQPQHFGDGTRLSIL.

The DNA of the CDR3 is TGCAGTGCTAGAGTAGGGGGGACAGGGGGGAACACTGAAGCTTTCTTT. Its translation: CSARVGGTGGNTEAFF. The chain employs TRBV20-1 and TRBJ1-1, with 11 nucleotides matching TRBD1. Germline CDR1 reads DFQATT; CDR2 reads SNEGSKA (reference sequence). This CDR3 region has 16 residues. J lost 1 base, V lost 1 base, and 5 bases had no gene match.

The rearrangement links TRBV7-8 to TRBJ1-6; the match to TRBD1 covers 7 bases. V trimming: 3 bases; J trimming: 10 bases; junction bases outside the gene matches: 6. This CDR3 is built from 14 residues. Germline V CDR1 and CDR2: SGHVS, FQNEAQ. CDR3 coding DNA: TGTGCCAGCAGCTTTAGGGGGCAGGGATCACCCCTCCACTTT. Amino acid sequence: CASSFRGQGSPLHF.

The chain combines TRBV7-8 with TRBJ2-7, with TRBD2 matching over 11 bases. The CDR3 totals 18 residues. V was clipped by 5 bases and J by 3 bases; unmatched bases: 15. CDR1 is SGHVS and CDR2 is FQNEAQ in the germline V gene. The CDR3 nucleotides read TGTGCCAGCAGCAACCGCTCCGGGCTAGCGGGGGGATACTACGAGCAGTACTTC. Amino acids: CASSNRSGLAGGYYEQYF.

This clonotype showed up just once. The chain links TRBV12-3 or TRBV12-4 to TRBJ2-7; 11 positions match TRBD2. The CDR3 has 13 amino acids. V was pared by 5 bases and J by 12 bases, with 9 bases of the junction left unmatched. This CDR3 reads CASSPIAGGPPYF. The CDR3 nucleotides are TGTGCCAGCAGTCCCATAGCGGGAGGGCCACCGTACTTC.

This sequence joins TRBV7-2 and TRBJ2-3; D not certain. This CDR3 region has 15 residues. Germline CDR1 is SGHTA and CDR2 is FQGNSA. V was cut by 1 base and J by 6 bases, with 14 bases left in between. The CDR3 coding sequence is TGTGCCAGCAGCTTAGTTCTGGAGCTTACGGATACGCAGTATTTT. Translated, it gives CASSLVLELTDTQYF. The full variable domain, rest sourced from reference TRBV7-2 and TRBJ2-3, is GAGVSQSPSNKVTEKGKDVELRCDPISGHTALYWYRQSLGQGLEFLIYFQGNSAPDKSGLPSDRFSAERTGGSVSTLTIQRTQQEDSAVYLCASSLVLELTDTQYFGPGTRLTVL.

This sequence joins TRBV20-1 and TRBJ2-3; TRBD2 aligns across 14 bases. CDR1 DFQATT and CDR2 SNEGSKA come from the germline V gene (reference sequence). The CDR3 covers 15 residues. V lost 6 bases, J lost 3 bases, and 5 bases stayed unmatched. This CDR3 is CSAVGTSGRTDTQYF. CDR3 DNA sequence: TGCAGTGCCGTCGGGACTAGCGGGAGAACAGATACGCAGTATTTT.

This clonotype is a singleton in its sample. V gene TRBV20-1 combines with J gene TRBJ2-3, with TRBD2 matching over 13 bases. The CDR3 contains 14 residues. The V gene's germline CDR1 is DFQATT and CDR2 SNEGSKA (reference sequence). V shed 6 bases, J shed 5 bases, and the junction held 5 bases outside the gene matches. The CDR3 protein is CSAGLAGAIDTQYF. The CDR3 DNA reads as TGCAGTGCCGGACTAGCGGGAGCGATAGATACGCAGTATTTT.

This clonotype showed up just once. This chain connects TRBV7-8 to TRBJ1-1; perhaps TRBD1 as D (5 bases). The V end lost 5 bases, the J end lost 3 bases, and 22 bases lay between the germline ends. Germline V gene data show CDR1 as SGHVS and CDR2 as FQNEAQ. This CDR3 contains 17 residues. Written as DNA, the CDR3 is TGTGCCAGCAGCCGGTTGGGGGGACGGGCACAGGACACTGAAGCTTTCTTT. Translated: CASSRLGGRAQDTEAFF.

The chain is built from TRBV2 and TRBJ2-7; D might be TRBD2 (5 bases). CDR1 is SNHLY, CDR2 FYNNEI, per germline. V lost 6 bases and J lost 2, with 11 bases in between. This CDR3 is built from 13 residues. CDR3 sequence: CASRAREAYEQYF. The CDR3 DNA reads TGTGCCAGCAGAGCACGGGAAGCCTACGAGCAGTACTTC.

This rearrangement joins TRBV19 to TRBJ1-5; D is perhaps TRBD1 (6 bases). Trimming pared 5 bases from V and 4 bases from J, leaving 21 bases between. The CDR3 loop spans 17 amino acids. Germline loops: CDR1 LNHDA, CDR2 SQIVND (reference sequence). The DNA for the CDR3 is TGTGCCAGTAGTGCTGAACAGGGCCTGTGGCGAAATCAGCCCCAGCATTTT. Translating gives CASSAEQGLWRNQPQHF.

This clonotype was seen only once. V gene TRBV3-1 combines with J gene TRBJ1-2; unclear D gene. Germline CDR1 and CDR2: LGHDT and YNNKEL (reference sequence). V was clipped by 1 base and J by 4 bases, with 10 bases between them. This CDR3 has 14 residues. As DNA, the CDR3 is TGTGCCAGCAGCCAAGTGGGCACGTTCTATGGCTACACCTTC. Amino acids: CASSQVGTFYGYTF.

This clonotype was found a few times. The V and J genes are TRBV7-6 and TRBJ2-3, with D tentatively TRBD1 or TRBD2 (5 bases each). This CDR3 region has 16 residues. V gave up 2 bases and J gave up 0 bases, with 12 bases separating them. Germline V CDR1 and CDR2: SGHVS, FNYEAQ. The CDR3 DNA is TGTGCCAGCAGCTTAAATCGGGGCGGAAGCACAGATACGCAGTATTTT. It specifies CASSLNRGGSTDTQYF. The full variable domain, rest sourced from reference TRBV7-6 and TRBJ2-3, is GAGVSQSPRYKVTKRGQDVALRCDPISGHVSLYWYRQALGQGPEFLTYFNYEAQQDKSGLPNDRFSAERPEGSISTLTIQRTEQRDSAMYRCASSLNRGGSTDTQYFGPGTRLTVL.

This clonotype has just a few counts. The chain combines TRBV7-2 with TRBJ2-7, with 11 nucleotides matching TRBD1. CDR3 length: 15 residues. Trimming at V came to 4 bases and at J to 2 bases, leaving 4 bases not matched to a gene. Germline V gene data show CDR1 as SGHTA and CDR2 as FQGNSA. CDR3 nucleotides: TGTGCCAGCAGCTGGAGGACAGGGGGCGCCTACGAGCAGTACTTC. It specifies CASSWRTGGAYEQYF.